The rows below give T cell receptor beta chains drawn from one sample of a study of OX40 agonist ivuxolimab in advanced cancers. Using immunoSEQ multiplex PCR, the repertoire was profiled, and TCRdb retains in-frame clones only, with some absent. The sample yields under 20,000 clones, about 80% seen once. The sample was CD4+ or CD8+ T cells sorted from blood, taken in a trial of the OX40 agonist ivuxolimab. The source is an adult with an advanced solid tumor such as melanoma, head and neck, liver or kidney cancer. Each CDR3 is given without its conserved first and last residue.

>TRBV15
ATSRDQGAFGYT
>TRBV5-1
ASSLGPSKEGGYT
>TRBV9
ASSVQPDLTDTQY
>TRBV5-1
ASSPGGMNTEAF
>TRBV18
ASSPVAGKRNGYT
>TRBV5-1
ASSLVGGRESPLH
>TRBV21-1
ASGAYEQY
>TRBV7-8
ASSLTYDSERAEAF
>TRBV18
ASSTRQETQY
>TRBV19
ASSGASGFQQY
>TRBV6-1
ASTTGVQGHGYT
>TRBV7-2
ASSAPGFNYGYT
>TRBV11-2
ASRPRGRTGNTIY
>TRBV18
ASSPGRDTEAF
>TRBV27
ASSLSTWANVLT
>TRBV27
ASSRTGGETQPQH
>TRBV5-6
ASSLPLRTEAF